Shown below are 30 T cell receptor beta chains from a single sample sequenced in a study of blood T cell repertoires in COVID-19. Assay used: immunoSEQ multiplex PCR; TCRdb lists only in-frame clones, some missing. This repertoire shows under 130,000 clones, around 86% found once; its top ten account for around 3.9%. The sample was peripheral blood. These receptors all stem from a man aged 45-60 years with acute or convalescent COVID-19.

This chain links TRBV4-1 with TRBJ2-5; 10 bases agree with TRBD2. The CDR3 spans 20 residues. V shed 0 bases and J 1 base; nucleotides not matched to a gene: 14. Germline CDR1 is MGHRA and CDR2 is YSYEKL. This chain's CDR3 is CASSQDFLGSSGGFQETQYF. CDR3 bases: TGCGCCAGCAGCCAAGATTTCTTAGGGTCTAGCGGGGGATTCCAAGAGACCCAGTACTTC.

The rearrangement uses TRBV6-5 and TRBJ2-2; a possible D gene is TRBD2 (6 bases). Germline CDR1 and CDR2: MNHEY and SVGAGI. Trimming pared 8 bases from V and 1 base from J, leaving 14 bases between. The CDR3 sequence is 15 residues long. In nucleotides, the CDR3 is TGTGCCAGCGGGACTGTCGGGGGGAACACCGGGGAGCTGTTTTTT. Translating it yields CASGTVGGNTGELFF.

CDR3 coding DNA: TGCAGCGTTGAAACGGGGACTAGCGGGGGGAATGAGCAGTTCTTC. Translated, it gives CSVETGTSGGNEQFF. The chain is built from TRBV29-1 and TRBJ2-1, with 15 bases identical to TRBD2. Trimming took 2 bases from V and 7 from J; bases not matched to a gene: 3. CDR3 length: 15 residues. CDR1 is SQVTM, CDR2 ANQGSEA, per germline.

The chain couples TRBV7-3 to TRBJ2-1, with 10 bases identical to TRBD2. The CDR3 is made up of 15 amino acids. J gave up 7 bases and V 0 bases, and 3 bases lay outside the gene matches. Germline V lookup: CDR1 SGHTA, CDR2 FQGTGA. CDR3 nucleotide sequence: TGTGCCAGCAGCTTAACACTAGCGGGATTGAATGAGCAGTTCTTC. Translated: CASSLTLAGLNEQFF. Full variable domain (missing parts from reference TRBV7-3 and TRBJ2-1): GAGVSQTPSNKVTEKGKYVELRCDPISGHTALYWYRQSLGQGPEFLIYFQGTGAADDSGLPNDRFFAVRPEGSVSTLKIQRTERGDSAVYLCASSLTLAGLNEQFFGPGTRLTVL.

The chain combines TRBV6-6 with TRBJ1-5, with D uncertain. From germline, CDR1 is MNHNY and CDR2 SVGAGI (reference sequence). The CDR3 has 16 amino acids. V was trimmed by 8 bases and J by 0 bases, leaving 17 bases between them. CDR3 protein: CASRKERQNSNQPQHF. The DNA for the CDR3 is TGTGCCAGCCGTAAGGAGCGGCAGAATAGCAATCAGCCCCAGCATTTT.

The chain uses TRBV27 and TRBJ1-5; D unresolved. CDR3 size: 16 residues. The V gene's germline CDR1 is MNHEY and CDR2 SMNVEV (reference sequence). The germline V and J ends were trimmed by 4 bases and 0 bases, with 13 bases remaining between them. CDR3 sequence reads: CASSSKGGSSNQPQHF. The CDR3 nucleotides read TGTGCCAGCAGTTCCAAGGGAGGAAGTAGCAATCAGCCCCAGCATTTT.

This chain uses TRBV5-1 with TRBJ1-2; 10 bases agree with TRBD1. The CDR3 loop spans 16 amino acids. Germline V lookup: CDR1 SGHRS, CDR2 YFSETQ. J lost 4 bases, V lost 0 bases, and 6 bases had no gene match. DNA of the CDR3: TGCGCCAGCAGCTTGGGTTCGACAGGGGGCGGCTATGGCTACACCTTC. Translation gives CASSLGSTGGGYGYTF. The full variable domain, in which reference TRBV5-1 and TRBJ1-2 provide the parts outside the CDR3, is KAGVTQTPRYLIKTRGQQVTLSCSPISGHRSVSWYQQTPGQGLQFLFEYFSETQRNKGNFPGRFSGRQFSNSRSEMNVSTLELGDSALYLCASSLGSTGGGYGYTFGSGTRLTVV.

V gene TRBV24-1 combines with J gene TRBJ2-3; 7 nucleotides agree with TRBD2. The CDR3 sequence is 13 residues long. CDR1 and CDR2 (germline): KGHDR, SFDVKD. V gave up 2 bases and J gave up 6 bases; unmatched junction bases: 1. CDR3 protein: CATSDYGRDTQYF. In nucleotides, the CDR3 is TGTGCCACCAGTGATTACGGGAGGGATACGCAGTATTTT.

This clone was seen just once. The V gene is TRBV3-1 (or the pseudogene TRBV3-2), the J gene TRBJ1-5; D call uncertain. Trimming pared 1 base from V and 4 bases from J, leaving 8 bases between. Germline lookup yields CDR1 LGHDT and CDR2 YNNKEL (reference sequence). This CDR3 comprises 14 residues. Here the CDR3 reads CASSQGYFNQPQHF. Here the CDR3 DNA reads TGTGCCAGCAGCCAAGGCTATTTTAATCAGCCCCAGCATTTT.

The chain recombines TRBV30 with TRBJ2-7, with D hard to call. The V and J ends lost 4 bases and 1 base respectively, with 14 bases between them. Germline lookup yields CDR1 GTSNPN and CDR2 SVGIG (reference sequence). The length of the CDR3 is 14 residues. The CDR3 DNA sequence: TGTGCCTGGAAGGAACGGGTATTTTCCTACGAGCAGTACTTC. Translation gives CAWKERVFSYEQYF.

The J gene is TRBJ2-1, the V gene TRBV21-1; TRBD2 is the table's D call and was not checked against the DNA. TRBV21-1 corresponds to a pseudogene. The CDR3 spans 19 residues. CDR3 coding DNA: TGTGCCAGCAGATCGGGGGGACCCCCCGTCTCGATTGGGTACAATGAGCAGTTCTTC. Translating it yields CASRSGGPPVSIGYNEQFF.

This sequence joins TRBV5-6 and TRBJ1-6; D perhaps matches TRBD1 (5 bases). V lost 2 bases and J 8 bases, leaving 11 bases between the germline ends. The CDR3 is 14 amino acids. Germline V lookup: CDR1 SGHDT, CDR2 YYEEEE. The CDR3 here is CASSFSRTYSPLHF. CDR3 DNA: TGTGCCAGCAGCTTCTCACGGACATATTCACCCCTCCACTTT.

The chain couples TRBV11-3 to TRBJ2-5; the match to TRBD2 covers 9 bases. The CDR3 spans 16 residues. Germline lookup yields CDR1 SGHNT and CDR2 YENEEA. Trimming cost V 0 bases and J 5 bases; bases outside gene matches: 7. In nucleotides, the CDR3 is TGTGCCAGCAGCTTAGAAGCGGGAGGTATTGGGGAGACCCAGTACTTC. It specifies CASSLEAGGIGETQYF.

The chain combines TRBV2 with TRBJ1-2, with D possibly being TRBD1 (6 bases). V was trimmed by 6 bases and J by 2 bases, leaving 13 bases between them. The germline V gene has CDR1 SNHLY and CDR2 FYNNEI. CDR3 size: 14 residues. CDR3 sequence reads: CASRSTGNNYGYTF. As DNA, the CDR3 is TGTGCCAGCAGGAGTACAGGGAACAACTATGGCTACACCTTC.

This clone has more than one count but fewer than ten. The CDR3 loop reads CASSSPRVRRTQYF. CDR3 nucleotide sequence: TGTGCCAGCAGCTCGCCCAGGGTTCGAAGGACCCAGTACTTC. The rearrangement uses TRBV11-2 and TRBJ2-5; tentative D call: TRBD1 (5 bases). There are 14 residues in the CDR3. Germline CDR1 SGHAT, CDR2 FQNNGV. The ends were cut back, 4 bases at V and 7 bases at J, with 16 bases in the middle.

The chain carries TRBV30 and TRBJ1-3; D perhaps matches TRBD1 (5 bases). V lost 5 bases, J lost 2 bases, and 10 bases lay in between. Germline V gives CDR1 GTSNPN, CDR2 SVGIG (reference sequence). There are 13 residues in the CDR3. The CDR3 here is CAWDQGPGNTIYF. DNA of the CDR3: TGTGCCTGGGACCAGGGTCCTGGAAACACCATATATTTT.

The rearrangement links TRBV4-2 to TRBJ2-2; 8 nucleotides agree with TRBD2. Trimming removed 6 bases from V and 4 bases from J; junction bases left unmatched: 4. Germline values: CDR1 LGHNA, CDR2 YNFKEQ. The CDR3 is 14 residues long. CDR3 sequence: CASRREGSTGELFF. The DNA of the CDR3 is TGTGCCAGCAGACGGGAGGGTAGCACCGGGGAGCTGTTTTTT.

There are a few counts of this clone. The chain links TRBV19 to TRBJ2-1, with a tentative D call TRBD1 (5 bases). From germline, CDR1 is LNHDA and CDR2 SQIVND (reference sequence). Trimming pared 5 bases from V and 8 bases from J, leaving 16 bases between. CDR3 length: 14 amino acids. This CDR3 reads CASSLDTRVDEQFF. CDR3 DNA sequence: TGTGCCAGTAGTCTTGATACCAGGGTTGATGAGCAGTTCTTC.

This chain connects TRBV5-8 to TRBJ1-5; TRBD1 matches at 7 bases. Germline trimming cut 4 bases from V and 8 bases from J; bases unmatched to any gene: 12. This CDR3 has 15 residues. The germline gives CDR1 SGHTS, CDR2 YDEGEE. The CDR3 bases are TGTGCCAGCAGCCGGACAGGTGGTAAGGGTGAGCCCCAGCATTTT. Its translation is CASSRTGGKGEPQHF.

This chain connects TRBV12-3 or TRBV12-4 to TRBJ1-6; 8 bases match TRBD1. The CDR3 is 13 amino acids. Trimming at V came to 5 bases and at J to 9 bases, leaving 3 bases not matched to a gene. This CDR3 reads CASSPDRASPLHF. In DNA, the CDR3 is TGTGCCAGCAGTCCGGACAGGGCTTCACCCCTCCACTTT.

The CDR3 coding sequence is TGTGCCAGCTCCCGACAGGGGGCCTTCAATCAGCCCCAGCATTTT. The encoded protein is CASSRQGAFNQPQHF. This chain joins TRBV18 and TRBJ1-5; 10 nucleotides agree with TRBD1. The CDR3 is 15 amino acids. Germline V gene sequence: CDR1 KGHSH, CDR2 LQKENI. V shed 6 bases, J shed 3 bases, and the junction held 5 bases outside the gene matches.

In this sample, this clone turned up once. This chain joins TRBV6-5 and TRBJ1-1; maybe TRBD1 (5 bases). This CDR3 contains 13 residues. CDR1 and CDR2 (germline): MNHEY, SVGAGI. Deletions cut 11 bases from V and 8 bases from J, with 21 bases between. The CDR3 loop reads CAVPRSGALEAFF. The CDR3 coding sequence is TGTGCCGTTCCTCGAAGTGGGGCTCTGGAAGCTTTCTTT.

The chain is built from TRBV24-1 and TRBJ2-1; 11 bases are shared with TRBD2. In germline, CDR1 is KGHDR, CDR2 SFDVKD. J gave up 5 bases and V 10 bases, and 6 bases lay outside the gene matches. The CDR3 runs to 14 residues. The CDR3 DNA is TGTGCCACACAAACTAGCGGGGGAAACAATGAGCAGTTCTTC. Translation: CATQTSGGNNEQFF.

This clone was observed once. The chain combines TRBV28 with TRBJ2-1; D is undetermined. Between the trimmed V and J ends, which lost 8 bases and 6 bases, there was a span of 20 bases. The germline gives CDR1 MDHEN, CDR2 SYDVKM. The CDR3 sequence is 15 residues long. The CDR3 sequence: CASLHIGYPGNEQFF. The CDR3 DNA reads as TGTGCCAGCCTCCATATAGGATATCCAGGCAATGAGCAGTTCTTC.

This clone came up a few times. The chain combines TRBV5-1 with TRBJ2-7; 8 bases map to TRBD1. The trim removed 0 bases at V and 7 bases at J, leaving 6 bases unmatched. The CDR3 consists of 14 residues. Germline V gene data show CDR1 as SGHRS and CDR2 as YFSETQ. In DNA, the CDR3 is TGCGCCAGCAGCTTGGGCGGACAGGGAGCGGAGCAGTACTTC. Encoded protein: CASSLGGQGAEQYF.

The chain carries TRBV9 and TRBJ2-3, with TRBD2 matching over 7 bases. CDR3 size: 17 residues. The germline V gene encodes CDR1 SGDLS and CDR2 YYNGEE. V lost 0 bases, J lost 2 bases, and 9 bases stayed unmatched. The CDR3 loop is CASSVGGGLAATDTQYF. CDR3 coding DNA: TGTGCCAGCAGCGTAGGGGGAGGGCTAGCGGCCACAGATACGCAGTATTTT.

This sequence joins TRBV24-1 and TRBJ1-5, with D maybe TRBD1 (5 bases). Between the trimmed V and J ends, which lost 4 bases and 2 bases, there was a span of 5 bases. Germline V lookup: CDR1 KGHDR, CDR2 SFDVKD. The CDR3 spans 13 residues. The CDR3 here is CATSEQGNQPQHF. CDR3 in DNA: TGTGCCACCAGTGAACAGGGCAATCAGCCCCAGCATTTT.

The DNA of the CDR3 is TGTGCCAGCAGTGAGGGACAGTGGGCCGGGGAGCTGTTTTTT. The encoded protein is CASSEGQWAGELFF. This sequence joins TRBV6-1 and TRBJ2-2, with TRBD1 identical over 7 bases. This CDR3 contains 14 residues. With V trimmed by 3 bases and J by 6 bases, 4 bases remained unmatched. Germline CDR1 is MNHNS and CDR2 is SASEGT.

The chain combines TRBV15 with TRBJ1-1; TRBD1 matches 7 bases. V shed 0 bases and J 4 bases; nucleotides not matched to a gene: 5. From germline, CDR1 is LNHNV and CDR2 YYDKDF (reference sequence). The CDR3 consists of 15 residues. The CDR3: CATSRDRAGGTEAFF. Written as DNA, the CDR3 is TGTGCCACCAGCAGAGATCGGGCAGGGGGCACTGAAGCTTTCTTT.

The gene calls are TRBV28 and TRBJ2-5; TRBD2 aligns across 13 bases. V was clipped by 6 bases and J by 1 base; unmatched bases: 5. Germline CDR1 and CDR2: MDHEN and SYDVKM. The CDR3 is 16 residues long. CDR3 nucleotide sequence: TGTGCCAGCAGCCTACTAGCGGGGGGGGTCCAAGAGACCCAGTACTTC. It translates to CASSLLAGGVQETQYF.